This T cell receptor (beta chain) was identified in a study of Ad26.COV2.S vaccination and SARS-CoV-2 variants. Study overall: Ad26.COV2.S given intramuscularly, once or twice 56 days apart.

Details on this clone: Its antigen remains unknown.

Sequencing was performed with immunoSEQ multiplex PCR; in TCRdb, only in-frame clones are kept and a portion is missing. The table records approximately 460,000 clones, roughly 87% of them present only once. The treatment: some 20 received Ad26.COV2.S at low or high dose, single or two shots; several received placebo; per-sample allocation not given. Collection of the samples took place on day 63 after the first injection of vaccine or placebo. The CDR3 is 16 amino acids. Trimming shortened V by 0 bases and J by 2 bases, and 14 bases separated the two germline ends. CDR1 is MNHEY, CDR2 SVGAGI, per germline. Broader study findings: After vaccination, substantial breadth of spike-specific CD8+ and CD4+ responses was reported. Measurements of TCR breadth and depth may have given underestimates of the total T cell responses.

The sample here was peripheral blood, taken in a trial of Ad26.COV2.S vaccine versus placebo. The chain uses TRBV6-5 and TRBJ2-7, with a possible D match to TRBD1 (6 bases). The sequence was collected from a person aged 18-60 years who received the Ad26.COV2.S COVID-19 vaccine or a placebo. CDR3 in DNA: TGTGCCAGCAGTTACTCGATCCCGGACAGCCCCTACGAGCAGTACTTC. Protein: CASSYSIPDSPYEQYF.